The clone carrying this T cell receptor beta chain has a single count. Together with a sample-barcoded 5' primer, a J-beta primer mix was included in a second PCR lasting about 6 to 12 cycles. MiXCR, run by TCRdb on the 5' RACE reads, gives a single entry per CDR3 protein. The table lists some 640,000 distinct CDR3 sequences, 25% to 30% of them singletons, with 15% to 18% in the top ten. Healthy Russian Caucasian donors spanned ages 6 to 90 years. These data are taken from a study of blood T cells in healthy people across ages. Sequenced: blood. The source of this sequence is a woman of 80 years or more in good health.

In DNA, the CDR3 is TGTGCCAGCAGCCGCCCCGGACAGAACTATGGCTACACCTTC. Translating it yields CASSRPGQNYGYTF. This chain connects TRBV7-2 to TRBJ1-2; D possibly corresponds to TRBD1 (6 bases). The CDR3 contains 14 residues. Trimming shortened V by 5 bases and J by 2 bases, and 12 bases separated the two germline ends. CDR1 SGHTA and CDR2 FQGNSA come from the germline V gene.